This TCR beta chain was identified during a study of blood T cell repertoires in COVID-19. Libraries were prepared by immunoSEQ multiplex PCR; TCRdb keeps only in-frame clonotypes and omits some of them. The sample includes more than 300,000 clones, 92% of them seen just once. This CDR3 region has 14 residues. The trim removed 0 bases at V and 7 bases at J, leaving 1 base unmatched. Germline V gene data show CDR1 as SGHRS and CDR2 as YFSETQ. Sequencing used PBMCs or T cells enriched from blood (not recorded which). The receptor was derived from a woman aged 25-40 years who had recovered from COVID-19. V usage is TRBV5-1 and J usage is TRBJ2-5, with TRBD2 matching 12 bases. In nucleotides, the CDR3 is TGCGCCAGCAGCTTGGGGACTAGCGGGGTGACCCAGTACTTC. Its translation: CASSLGTSGVTQYF. Complete variable domain (other parts from reference TRBV5-1 and TRBJ2-5): KAGVTQTPRYLIKTRGQQVTLSCSPISGHRSVSWYQQTPGQGLQFLFEYFSETQRNKGNFPGRFSGRQFSNSRSEMNVSTLELGDSALYLCASSLGTSGVTQYFGPGTRLLVL.